This T cell receptor beta chain was retrieved from a study of blood T cell repertoires in COVID-19. On the study more broadly: Whether acute or convalescent, the COVID-19 samples came from the United States, Italy and Spain. T cells, B-cell-depleted T cells, or PBMCs provided the cDNA or gDNA that served as material.

Germline assignment: CDR1 MDHEN and CDR2 SYDVKM. V gave up 6 bases and J gave up 1 base; unmatched junction bases: 6. The CDR3 has 15 amino acids. Under the authors' procedure: The assay estimated nucleated cells by amplifying reference gene primers. TCRdb's copy holds only in-frame clones and misses some; the assay was immunoSEQ multiplex PCR. The DNA was the basis for D and trimming; V, J and clone size are from that table. Among about 44,000 clones listed, approximately 82% were seen once. This clone has more than one count but fewer than ten. This clonotype was sampled from a woman in her 70s with acute or convalescent COVID-19. The J gene is TRBJ2-5, the V gene TRBV28; 9 nucleotides match TRBD1. Sequenced: peripheral blood. The CDR3 coding sequence is TGTGCCAGCAGGTACAGGGGGCGCTTCCAAGAGACCCAGTACTTC. Protein: CASRYRGRFQETQYF.